Each of the 7 T cell receptor beta chains below was sequenced from the same sample in a study of low-dose radiotherapy and immunotherapy resistance in tumors. Time point defined: after trial treatment. Noted treatment: LDRT plus nivolumab, ipilimumab, low-dose cyclophosphamide and aspirin (RACIN trial). Priming of first-strand cDNA relied on TRAV- and TRBV-specific primers (covering alpha and beta chains). A constant-region primer paired with the V-primer adapter amplified TCRs over 20 PCR cycles. TCRdb reprocessed the reads with MiXCR, giving one entry per CDR3 protein. The sample contains more than 90,000 distinct CDR3 sequences, around 20% of which appear only once. The source was PBMCs, collected after low-dose radiotherapy plus immunotherapy. These receptors were obtained from a male donor with prostate cancer.

This clonotype was picked up many times. V gene TRBV5-6 combines with J gene TRBJ1-6; no definite D call. Trimming removed 2 bases from V and 10 bases from J, with 7 bases in between. The CDR3 length is 12 residues. Germline-derived CDR1 and CDR2 are SGHDT and YYEEEE. The CDR3 region is CASSFHGSPLHF. The CDR3 nucleotides are TGTGCCAGCAGCTTTCATGGGTCACCCCTCCACTTT.

In the case of this clonotype: It differs at one base from a far larger clone, so likely a read error. CDR3 residues: CASSYYEQYF. The CDR3 bases are TGTGCCAGCAGTTACTACGAGCAGTACTTC. The chain recombines TRBV6-5 with TRBJ2-7; D is unresolved. V was trimmed by 1 base and J by 5 bases, leaving 0 bases between them. Germline V lookup: CDR1 MNHEY, CDR2 SVGAGI. CDR3 size: 10 residues.

The table lists this clonotype with many counts. The CDR3 DNA sequence: TGCAGCGTTGAGGAGGGGGCCGTTGAGCAGTTCTTC. It encodes CSVEEGAVEQFF. The V call is TRBV29-1, the J call TRBJ2-1, with D possibly matching TRBD1 (7 bases). The CDR3 totals 12 residues. The ends were cut back, 3 bases at V and 9 bases at J, with 12 bases in the middle. Germline V gene data show CDR1 as SQVTM and CDR2 as ANQGSEA.

Concerning this clonotype: This probably arose from a read error, given a far larger clone one base away. The V and J genes are TRBV13 and TRBJ2-4; 10 bases match TRBD1. The CDR3 covers 18 residues. Germline V gives CDR1 PRHDT, CDR2 FYEKMQ (reference sequence). After removal of 6 bases from V and 3 bases from J, the junction contained 14 bases not matched to a gene. The CDR3 protein is CASSQDRGILRFKNIQYF. CDR3 bases: TGTGCCAGCAGTCAGGACAGGGGGATTCTACGGTTCAAAAACATTCAGTACTTC.

This clonotype was observed at least ten times. V usage is TRBV6-6 and J usage is TRBJ2-5; D remains ambiguous. The V end lost 0 bases, the J end lost 13 bases, and 9 bases lay between the germline ends. CDR1 and CDR2 from the germline V gene are MNHNY and SVGAGI (reference sequence). The CDR3 runs to 11 residues. This CDR3 reads CASSYSYSLYF. The DNA of the CDR3 is TGTGCCAGCAGTTACTCGTACTCGTTGTACTTC.

This clonotype has at least ten counts. The chain uses TRBV20-1 and TRBJ1-5, with a possible D match to TRBD1 (5 bases). The germline V gene encodes CDR1 DFQATT and CDR2 SNEGSKA (reference sequence). V was shortened by 1 base and J by 5 bases, with 9 bases between the two germline ends. The length of the CDR3 is 13 residues. CDR3 coding DNA: TGCAGTGCTAGAGTAGACAGAGATCAGCCCCAGCATTTT. Amino acid sequence: CSARVDRDQPQHF.

This clonotype has ten or more counts. V gene TRBV15 combines with J gene TRBJ2-7; tentative D call: TRBD2 (6 bases). Trimming took 0 bases from V and 3 from J, leaving 9 bases between them. The CDR3 sequence is 14 residues long. Germline V gene lookup returns CDR1 LNHNV and CDR2 YYDKDF (reference sequence). CDR3 region: CATSRDGGVYEQYF. CDR3 sequence (DNA): TGTGCCACCAGCAGAGATGGCGGGGTCTACGAGCAGTACTTC.